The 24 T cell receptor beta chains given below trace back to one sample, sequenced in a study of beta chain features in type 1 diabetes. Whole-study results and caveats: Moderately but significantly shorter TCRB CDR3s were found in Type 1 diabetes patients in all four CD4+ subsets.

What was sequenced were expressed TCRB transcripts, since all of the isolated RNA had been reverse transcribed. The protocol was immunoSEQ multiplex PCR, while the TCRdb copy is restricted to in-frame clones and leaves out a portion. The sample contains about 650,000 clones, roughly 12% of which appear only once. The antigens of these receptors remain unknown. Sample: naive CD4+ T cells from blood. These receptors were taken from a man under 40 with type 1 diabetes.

The CDR3 sequence is CASSLILSASTYNEQFF. The CDR3 DNA follows: TGTGCCAGCAGCTTAATTCTCTCCGCCTCCACCTACAATGAGCAGTTCTTC. The V and J genes are TRBV7-6 and TRBJ2-1; D remains unclear. The V gene lost 2 bases and the J gene lost 2 bases, with 16 bases spanning the gap. The CDR3 totals 17 residues. CDR1 SGHVS and CDR2 FNYEAQ come from the germline V gene.

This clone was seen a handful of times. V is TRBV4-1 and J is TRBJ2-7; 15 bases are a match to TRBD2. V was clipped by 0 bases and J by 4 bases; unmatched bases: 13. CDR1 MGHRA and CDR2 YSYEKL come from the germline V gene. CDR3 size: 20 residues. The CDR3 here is CASSQDKGSGLAGGSYEQYF. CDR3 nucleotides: TGCGCCAGCAGCCAAGATAAAGGGTCGGGACTAGCGGGGGGCTCGTACGAGCAGTACTTC.

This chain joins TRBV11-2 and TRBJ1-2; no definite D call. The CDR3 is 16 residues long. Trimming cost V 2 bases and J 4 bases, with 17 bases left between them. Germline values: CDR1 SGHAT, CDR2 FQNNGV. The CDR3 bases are TGTGCCAGCAGCTTATCTTACCGAGGTCGTAGCTATGGCTACACCTTC. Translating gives CASSLSYRGRSYGYTF.

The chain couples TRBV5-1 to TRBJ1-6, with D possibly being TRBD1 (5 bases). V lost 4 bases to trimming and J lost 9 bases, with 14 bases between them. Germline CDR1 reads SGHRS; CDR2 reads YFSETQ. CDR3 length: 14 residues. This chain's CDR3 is CASSLRVGSSPLHF. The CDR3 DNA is TGCGCCAGCAGCCTCAGGGTGGGGAGTTCACCCCTCCACTTT.

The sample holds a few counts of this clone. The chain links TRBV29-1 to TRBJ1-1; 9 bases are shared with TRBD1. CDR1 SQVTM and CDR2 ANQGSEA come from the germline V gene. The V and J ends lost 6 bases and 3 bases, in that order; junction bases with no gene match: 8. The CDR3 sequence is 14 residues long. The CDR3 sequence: CSVKHRGLDTEAFF. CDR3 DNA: TGCAGCGTGAAACACAGGGGGCTTGACACTGAAGCTTTCTTT.

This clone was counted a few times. CDR3 sequence (DNA): TGTGCCAGCAGTTACATCAAGGGGCGCATGGGTTCACCCCTCCACTTT. This translates into CASSYIKGRMGSPLHF. This rearrangement joins TRBV6-5 to TRBJ1-6, with TRBD1 as a possible D gene (5 bases). Germline CDR1 reads MNHEY; CDR2 reads SVGAGI. This CDR3 spans 16 amino acids. V shed 2 bases and J shed 9 bases, with 17 bases lying between them.

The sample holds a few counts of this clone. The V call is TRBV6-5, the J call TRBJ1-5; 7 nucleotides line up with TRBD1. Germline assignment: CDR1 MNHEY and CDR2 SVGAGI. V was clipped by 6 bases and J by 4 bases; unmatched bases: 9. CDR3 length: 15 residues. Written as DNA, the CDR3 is TGTGCCAGCAGCACCCGACAGGGACATAATCAGCCCCAGCATTTT. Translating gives CASSTRQGHNQPQHF.

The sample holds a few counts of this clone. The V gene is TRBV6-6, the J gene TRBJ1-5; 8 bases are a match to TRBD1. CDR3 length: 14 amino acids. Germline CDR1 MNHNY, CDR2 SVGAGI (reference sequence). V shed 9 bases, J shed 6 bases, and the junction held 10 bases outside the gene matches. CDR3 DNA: TGTGCCAGTGGACAGGGAGGGAGGAGTCAGCCCCAGCATTTT. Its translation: CASGQGGRSQPQHF.

Written as DNA, the CDR3 is TGTGCCAGCAGGGGGACGGTGATCTTCCGGGGCTACACCTTC. Its translation is CASRGTVIFRGYTF. The rearrangement uses TRBV2 and TRBJ1-2, with TRBD1 as a possible D gene (5 bases). This CDR3 is built from 14 residues. Germline-derived CDR1 and CDR2 are SNHLY and FYNNEI. The V end was cut by 6 bases, the J end by 8 bases, with 19 bases between.

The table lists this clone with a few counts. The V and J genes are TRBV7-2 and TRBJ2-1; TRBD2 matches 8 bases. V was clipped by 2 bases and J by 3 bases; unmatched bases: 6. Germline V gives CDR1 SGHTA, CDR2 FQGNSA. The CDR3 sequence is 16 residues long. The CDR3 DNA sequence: TGTGCCAGCAGCTTATCGAGCGGGGGCCGCTACAATGAGCAGTTCTTC. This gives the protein CASSLSSGGRYNEQFF.

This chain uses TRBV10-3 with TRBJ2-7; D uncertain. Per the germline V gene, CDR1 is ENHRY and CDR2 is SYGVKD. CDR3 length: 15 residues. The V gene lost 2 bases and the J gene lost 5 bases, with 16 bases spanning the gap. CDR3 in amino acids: CAISEDPRTFHEQYF. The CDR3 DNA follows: TGTGCCATCAGTGAGGACCCCAGAACATTCCACGAGCAGTACTTC.

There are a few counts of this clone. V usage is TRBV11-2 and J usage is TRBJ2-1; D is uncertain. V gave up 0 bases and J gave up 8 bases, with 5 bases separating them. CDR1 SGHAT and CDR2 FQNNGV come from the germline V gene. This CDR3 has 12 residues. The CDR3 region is CASSLDQDEQFF. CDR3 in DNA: TGTGCCAGCAGCTTAGATCAGGATGAGCAGTTCTTC.

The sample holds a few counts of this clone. CDR3 coding DNA: TGCAGCGTTGCTTCATCCGGTACCTACGAGCAGTACTTC. Protein sequence: CSVASSGTYEQYF. The chain recombines TRBV29-1 with TRBJ2-7; no reliable D call. Looked up from germline, CDR1 is SQVTM and CDR2 is ANQGSEA. The CDR3 is 13 amino acids. V was cut by 4 bases and J by 2 bases, with 12 bases left in between.

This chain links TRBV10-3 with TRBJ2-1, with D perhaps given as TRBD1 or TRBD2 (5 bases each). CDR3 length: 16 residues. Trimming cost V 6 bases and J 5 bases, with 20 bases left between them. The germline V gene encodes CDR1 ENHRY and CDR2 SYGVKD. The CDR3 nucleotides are TGTGCCATCAGCCTTATTGACCGGGACGGTAACAATGAGCAGTTCTTC. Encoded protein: CAISLIDRDGNNEQFF.

DNA of the CDR3: TGTGCCAGCAGCTTACCGGCCAGGGGGCGATCGGATGGCTACACCTTC. Its translation: CASSLPARGRSDGYTF. J is TRBJ1-2 and V is TRBV11-2, with 8 bases matching TRBD1. This CDR3 region has 16 residues. With 2 bases clipped from V and 6 bases from J, the junction kept 11 bases outside the gene matches. Germline values: CDR1 SGHAT, CDR2 FQNNGV.

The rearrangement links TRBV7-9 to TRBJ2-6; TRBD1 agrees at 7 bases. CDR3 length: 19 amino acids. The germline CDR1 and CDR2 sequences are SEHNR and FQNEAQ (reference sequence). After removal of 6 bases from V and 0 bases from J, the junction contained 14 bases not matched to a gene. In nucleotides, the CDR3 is TGTGCCAGCAGACAAGGCTGGGACAGTTTTGGCTCTGGGGCCAACGTCCTGACTTTC. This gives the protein CASRQGWDSFGSGANVLTF.

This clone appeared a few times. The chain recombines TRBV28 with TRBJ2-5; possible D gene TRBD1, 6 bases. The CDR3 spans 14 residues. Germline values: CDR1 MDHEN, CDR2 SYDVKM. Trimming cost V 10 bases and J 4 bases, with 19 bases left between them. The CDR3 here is CATVRGGDAETQYF. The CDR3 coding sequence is TGTGCCACAGTTCGAGGGGGAGACGCAGAGACCCAGTACTTC.

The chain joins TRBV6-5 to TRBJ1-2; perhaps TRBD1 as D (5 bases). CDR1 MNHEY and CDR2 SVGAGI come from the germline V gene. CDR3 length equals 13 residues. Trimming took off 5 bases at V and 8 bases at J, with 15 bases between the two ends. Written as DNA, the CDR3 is TGTGCCAGCAGTACATTCGAGGGGTGGGGCTACACCTTC. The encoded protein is CASSTFEGWGYTF.

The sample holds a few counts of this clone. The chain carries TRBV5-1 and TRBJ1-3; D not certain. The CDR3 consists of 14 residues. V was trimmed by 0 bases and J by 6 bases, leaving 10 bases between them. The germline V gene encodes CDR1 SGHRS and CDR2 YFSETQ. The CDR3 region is CASSLASLENTIYF. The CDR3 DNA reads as TGCGCCAGCAGCTTGGCAAGTCTGGAAAACACCATATATTTT.

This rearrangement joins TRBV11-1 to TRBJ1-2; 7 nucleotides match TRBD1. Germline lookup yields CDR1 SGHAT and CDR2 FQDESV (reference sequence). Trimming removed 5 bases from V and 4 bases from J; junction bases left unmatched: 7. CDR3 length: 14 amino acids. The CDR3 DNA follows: TGTGCCAGCAGCCAGGGGGGAACCCGCTATGGCTACACCTTC. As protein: CASSQGGTRYGYTF.

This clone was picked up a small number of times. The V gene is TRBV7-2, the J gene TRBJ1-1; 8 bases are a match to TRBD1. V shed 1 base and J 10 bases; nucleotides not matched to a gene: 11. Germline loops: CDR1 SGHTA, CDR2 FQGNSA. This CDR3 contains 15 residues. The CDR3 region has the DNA TGTGCCAGCAGCTTAGGTTACGACAGGGGTATAAGAGCTTTCTTT. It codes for CASSLGYDRGIRAFF. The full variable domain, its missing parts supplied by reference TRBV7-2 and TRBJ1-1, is GAGVSQSPSNKVTEKGKDVELRCDPISGHTALYWYRQSLGQGLEFLIYFQGNSAPDKSGLPSDRFSAERTGGSVSTLTIQRTQQEDSAVYLCASSLGYDRGIRAFFGQGTRLTVV.

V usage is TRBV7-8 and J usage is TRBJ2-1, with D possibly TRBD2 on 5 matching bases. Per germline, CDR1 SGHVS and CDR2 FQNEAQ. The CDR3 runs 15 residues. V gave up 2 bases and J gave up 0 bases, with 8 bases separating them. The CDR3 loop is CASSLSGRSYNEQFF. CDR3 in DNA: TGTGCCAGCAGCTTAAGCGGCCGCTCCTACAATGAGCAGTTCTTC.

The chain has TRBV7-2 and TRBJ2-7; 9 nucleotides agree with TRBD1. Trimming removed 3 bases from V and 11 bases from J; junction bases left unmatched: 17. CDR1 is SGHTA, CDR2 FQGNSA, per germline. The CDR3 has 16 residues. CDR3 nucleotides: TGTGCCAGCAGCTTTGGGACAGGGTTGGTCACAGAGGAGGAGTACTTC. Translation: CASSFGTGLVTEEEYF.

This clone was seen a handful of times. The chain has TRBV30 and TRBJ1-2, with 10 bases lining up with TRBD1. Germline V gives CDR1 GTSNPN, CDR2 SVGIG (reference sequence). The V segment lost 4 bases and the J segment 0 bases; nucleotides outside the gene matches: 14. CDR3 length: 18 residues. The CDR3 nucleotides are TGTGCCTGGACCACCTGGGGGACAGGGGCCCCAGCTAACTATGGCTACACCTTC. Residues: CAWTTWGTGAPANYGYTF.